This T cell receptor (beta chain) was profiled in a study of T cell repertoires in cytomegalovirus infection. This clonotype has a count of ten or more. This CDR3 comprises 13 residues. CDR1 is SGHVS, CDR2 FNYEAQ, per germline. The V and J ends lost 5 bases and 4 bases respectively, with 9 bases between them. TCRdb re-analysed the reads in MiXCR, keeping a single row per CDR3 protein. The data hold about 600,000 distinct CDR3 sequences, with 24% observed a single time. Material: CD8+ T cells from PBMCs. This chain joins TRBV7-6 and TRBJ2-4; D is unresolved. This TCR came from a human donor in good health (CMV status not recorded). Some clones in this sample may be carry-over from other donors' samples. The CDR3 nucleotides are TGTGCCAGCAGCCCAAACGTGAAAAACATTCAGTACTTC. Translating it yields CASSPNVKNIQYF.